These 10 T cell receptor beta chains originate from one sample sequenced in a study of blood T cell repertoires in COVID-19. Repertoires were generated with immunoSEQ multiplex PCR, while TCRdb's copy carries only in-frame clones and drops some. The sample lists roughly 280,000 clones, 70% to 90% occurring once. The sequencing input was peripheral blood. The receptors derive from a woman aged 70-85 years with acute or convalescent COVID-19.

The V call is TRBV2, the J call TRBJ1-4, with a tentative D call TRBD1 (6 bases). Trimming stripped 11 bases from V and 8 bases from J, with 18 bases between. Germline CDR1 is SNHLY and CDR2 is FYNNEI. The CDR3 sequence is 13 residues long. CDR3 residues: CAGHRDVGEKLFF. The CDR3 DNA sequence: TGTGCCGGACACAGGGATGTTGGGGAAAAACTGTTTTTT.

This clone was observed a single time. This chain uses TRBV5-1 with TRBJ2-1, with D maybe TRBD1 (6 bases). This CDR3 is 15 amino acids long. Germline loops: CDR1 SGHRS, CDR2 YFSETQ. Trimming shortened V by 3 bases and J by 9 bases, and 19 bases separated the two germline ends. DNA of the CDR3: TGCGCCAGCAGCTCCATACCGAAGGAAGGGGGTGAGCAGTTCTTC. Its translation is CASSSIPKEGGEQFF.

This sequence joins TRBV6-5 and TRBJ2-7; 8 nucleotides match TRBD1. After removal of 6 bases from V and 2 bases from J, the junction contained 6 bases not matched to a gene. Germline loops: CDR1 MNHEY, CDR2 SVGAGI. The CDR3 is made up of 14 amino acids. CDR3 sequence reads: CASRRAGGPYEQYF. The CDR3 DNA follows: TGTGCCAGCAGGCGGGCAGGGGGCCCCTACGAGCAGTACTTC.

The chain employs TRBV19 and TRBJ1-5, with 9 bases lining up with TRBD1. There are 18 residues in the CDR3. With 6 bases clipped from V and 3 bases from J, the junction kept 15 bases outside the gene matches. In germline, CDR1 is LNHDA, CDR2 SQIVND (reference sequence). The CDR3 DNA reads as TGTGCCAGTAGCAACCGCCTGGGACAGGGCTCACTCAATCAGCCCCAGCATTTT. Amino acid sequence: CASSNRLGQGSLNQPQHF.

The chain carries TRBV3-1 (or the pseudogene TRBV3-2) and TRBJ1-1, with D hard to call. Germline CDR1 LGHDT, CDR2 YNNKEL (reference sequence). This CDR3 has 13 residues. V shed 4 bases and J shed 6 bases, with 12 bases lying between them. The CDR3 coding sequence is TGTGCCAGCAGCCCTGTTATGGGCTCTGAAGCTTTCTTT. Translated, it gives CASSPVMGSEAFF.

This sequence joins TRBV18 and TRBJ2-2; a weak D match, TRBD1 (5 bases). Germline V gene lookup returns CDR1 KGHSH and CDR2 LQKENI. The CDR3 length is 13 residues. The V gene lost 5 bases and the J gene lost 9 bases, with 13 bases spanning the gap. The CDR3 here is CASSGAKQWELFF. The CDR3 DNA sequence: TGTGCCAGCTCAGGGGCCAAGCAGTGGGAGCTGTTTTTT.

In its sample, this clone was seen many times. The chain is built from TRBV5-5 and TRBJ1-1, with TRBD1 as a possible D gene (6 bases). V was clipped by 4 bases and J by 0 bases, with 16 bases between them. The CDR3 totals 16 residues. CDR1 and CDR2 (germline): SGHKS, YYEKEE (reference sequence). CDR3 residues: CASSPYPGAVNTEAFF. The CDR3 DNA follows: TGTGCCAGCAGCCCCTACCCAGGGGCGGTGAACACTGAAGCTTTCTTT.

The chain recombines TRBV5-4 with TRBJ2-2; TRBD2 is a possible D gene (6 bases). The V gene's germline CDR1 is SGHNT and CDR2 YYREEE (reference sequence). V lost 5 bases, J lost 4 bases, and 15 bases lay in between. The CDR3 has 15 residues. The CDR3 coding sequence is TGTGCCAGCAGGGCCGGGACGGAGGGCACCGGGGAGCTGTTTTTT. Translated, it gives CASRAGTEGTGELFF.

This clone was seen just once. V and J are TRBV27 and TRBJ1-6; D possibly corresponds to TRBD1 (5 bases). The CDR3 is 21 amino acids. Germline V CDR1 and CDR2: MNHEY, SMNVEV (reference sequence). Trimming pared 5 bases from V and 0 bases from J, leaving 26 bases between. The CDR3 DNA is TGTGCCAGCAGTCCTCCCCCCCCCAAGGGGTTCCGAAGCTCCTATAATTCACCCCTCCACTTT. Protein product: CASSPPPPKGFRSSYNSPLHF.

This chain joins TRBV3-1 (or the pseudogene TRBV3-2) and TRBJ1-1; D unresolved. Trimming removed 4 bases at V and 5 bases at J, with 11 bases between. CDR3 size: 13 residues. CDR1 and CDR2 from the germline V gene are LGHDT and YNNKEL (reference sequence). The DNA of the CDR3 is TGTGCCAGCAGCCCCCCCCGGGGAACTGAAGCTTTCTTT. It translates to CASSPPRGTEAFF.